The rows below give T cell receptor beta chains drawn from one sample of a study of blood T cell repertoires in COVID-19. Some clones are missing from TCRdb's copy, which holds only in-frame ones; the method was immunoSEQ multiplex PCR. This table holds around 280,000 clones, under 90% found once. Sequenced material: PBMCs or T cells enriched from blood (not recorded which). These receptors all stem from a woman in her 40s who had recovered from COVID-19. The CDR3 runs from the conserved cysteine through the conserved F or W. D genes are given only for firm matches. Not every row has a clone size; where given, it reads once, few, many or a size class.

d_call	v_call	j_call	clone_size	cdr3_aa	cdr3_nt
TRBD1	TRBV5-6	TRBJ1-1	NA	CASSWGQAEAFF	TGTGCCAGCAGTTGGGGACAGGCTGAAGCTTTCTTT
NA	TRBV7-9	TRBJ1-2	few	CASSLSGGRGYGYTF	TGTGCCAGCAGCTTATCTGGAGGGCGCGGCTATGGCTACACCTTC
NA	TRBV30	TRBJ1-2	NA	CAWSVGQVAGYTF	TGTGCCTGGAGTGTAGGTCAGGTGGCTGGCTACACCTTC
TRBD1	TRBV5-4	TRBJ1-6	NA	CASSFSLDRANNSPLHF	TGTGCCAGCAGCTTCTCCCTGGACAGGGCCAATAATTCACCCCTCCACTTT
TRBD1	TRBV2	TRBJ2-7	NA	CASSARGGQGYEQYF	TGTGCCAGCAGTGCTCGGGGGGGACAGGGGTACGAGCAGTACTTC
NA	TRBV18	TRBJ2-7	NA	CASSPRSSYEQYF	TGTGCCAGCTCACCCCGGAGCTCCTACGAGCAGTACTTC
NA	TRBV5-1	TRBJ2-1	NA	CASSLITGTPYNEQFF	TGCGCCAGCAGCTTGATCACCGGGACTCCATACAATGAGCAGTTCTTC
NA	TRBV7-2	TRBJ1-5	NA	CASSFDRSPGQPQHF	TGTGCCAGCAGCTTCGACAGGTCCCCAGGTCAGCCCCAGCATTTT
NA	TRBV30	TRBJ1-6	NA	CAWSPAGVYNSPLHF	TGTGCCTGGAGCCCAGCAGGGGTTTATAATTCACCCCTCCACTTT
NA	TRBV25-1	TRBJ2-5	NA	CASSTSQETQYF	TGTGCCAGCAGCACAAGCCAAGAGACCCAGTACTTC
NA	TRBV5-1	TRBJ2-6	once	CASSLDPPGTGSNGANVLTF	TGCGCCAGCAGCTTGGATCCCCCCGGCACAGGTTCTAATGGGGCCAACGTCCTGACTTTC
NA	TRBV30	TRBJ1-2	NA	CAWRGGGNYGYTF	TGTGCCTGGAGGGGTGGAGGGAACTATGGCTACACCTTC
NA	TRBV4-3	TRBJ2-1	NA	CASSHPGTEQFF	TGCGCCAGCAGCCACCCAGGTACTGAGCAGTTCTTC
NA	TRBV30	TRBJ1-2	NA	CAWSVGGDVGYTF	TGTGCCTGGAGTGTAGGCGGCGACGTCGGCTACACCTTC
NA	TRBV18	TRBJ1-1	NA	CASSLLLGQTNTEAFF	TGTGCCAGCTCACTACTCCTAGGACAGACGAACACTGAAGCTTTCTTT
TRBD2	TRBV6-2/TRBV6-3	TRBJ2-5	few	CASSYSTGLAGGPVGETQYF	TGTGCCAGCAGTTACTCGACCGGACTAGCGGGAGGGCCCGTTGGTGAGACCCAGTACTTC
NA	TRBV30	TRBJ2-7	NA	CAWGSSSYEQYF	TGTGCCTGGGGCAGTTCCTCCTACGAGCAGTACTTC
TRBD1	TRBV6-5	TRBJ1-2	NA	CASSPGDRDYGYTF	TGTGCCAGCAGCCCCGGGGACAGAGACTATGGCTACACCTTC
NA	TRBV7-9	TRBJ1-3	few	CASSHGDGNTIYF	TGTGCCAGCAGCCACGGGGATGGAAACACCATATATTTT